The entry below gives a single TCR beta chain sequence along with its context. Researchers used genomic DNA as the template to profile TCR beta VDJ and CDR3. A single record per CDR3 protein comes from TCRdb applying MiXCR to the reads. The table lists about 190,000 distinct CDR3 sequences, roughly half of them singletons. The sample comes from a study of CD8+CD57+ T cells in acquired aplastic anemia. The overall study: Sorted cells (CD4+ and CD8+) yielded DNA amounts that averaged roughly 3 ug.

Patients selected for sequencing had displayed CD8+CD57+ cell expansion by flow cytometry. All patients had severe acquired aplastic anemia. The germline CDR1 and CDR2 sequences are SQVTM and ANQGSEA. V lost 6 bases to trimming and J lost 7 bases, with 6 bases between them. This CDR3 has 9 residues. The receptor was derived from a human donor with aplastic anemia. The genes are TRBV29-1 and TRBJ1-1; D call uncertain. Sequencing was carried out using sorted CD4+, CD8+, or CD8+CD57+ T cells (not recorded which) from PBMCs. The CDR3 is CSVTDEAFF. CDR3 bases: TGCAGCGTCACAGATGAAGCTTTCTTT.